These 11 T cell receptor beta chains were all obtained from the same sample, sequenced in a study of shared clonotypes between healthy human individuals (dated by TCRdb to between 2020 and 2021). CD8 naive samples were obtained by positive selection for CCR7 among CD45RO-negative cells, yielding a CD45RA+CCR7+ population from which TemRA cells were excluded. Libraries were made using the immunoSEQ multiplex PCR assay. In TCRdb, the immuneACCESS table is reduced to in-frame sequences with V and J assigned. These tables do not hold every clone; where another copy was compared, an unresolved V gene accounts for under half, and the others remain unexplained. The sample data list around 1.9 million clones, and over 85% of these were observed just once. The top ten clones comprise 1.5% to 2% of the sample. The sample consisted of naive CD8+ T cells from PBMCs. What the cell subset or site label conveys for this sample: CD45RA+CCR7+. The receptors stem from a man aged 18-30 years in good health. Some clones in this sample may be carry-over from other donors' samples.

V and J are TRBV9 and TRBJ2-1, with D possibly being TRBD1 (6 bases). V was cut by 4 bases and J by 5 bases, with 10 bases left in between. Germline loops: CDR1 SGDLS, CDR2 YYNGEE. This CDR3 has 13 amino acids. This chain's CDR3 is CASSTQGNNEQFF. As DNA, the CDR3 is TGTGCCAGCAGCACTCAGGGGAACAATGAGCAGTTCTTC. The full variable domain, in which reference TRBV9 and TRBJ2-1 provide the parts outside the CDR3, is DSGVTQTPKHLITATGQRVTLRCSPRSGDLSVYWYQQSLDQGLQFLIQYYNGEERAKGNILERFSAQQFPDLHSELNLSSLELGDSALYFCASSTQGNNEQFFGPGTRLTVL.

The chain combines TRBV7-8 with TRBJ2-3; TRBD2 matches 10 bases. This CDR3 is built from 16 residues. CDR1 and CDR2 (germline): SGHVS, FQNEAQ. V lost 5 bases, J lost 2 bases, and 7 bases stayed unmatched. The CDR3 DNA follows: TGTGCCAGCAGCCACCGACTAGCGGGCTCCACAGATACGCAGTATTTT. This sequence encodes CASSHRLAGSTDTQYF.

DNA of the CDR3: TGTGCCAGCTCACCAAGTCGTGCACGGGACTACGAGCAGTACTTC. Residues: CASSPSRARDYEQYF. The chain joins TRBV18 to TRBJ2-7, with D maybe TRBD2 (5 bases). Germline V lookup: CDR1 KGHSH, CDR2 LQKENI. Deletions cut 2 bases from V and 3 bases from J, with 14 bases between. The CDR3 length is 15 residues.

The chain uses TRBV15 and TRBJ1-4; no firm D call. The CDR3 is 15 residues long. CDR1 is LNHNV and CDR2 is YYDKDF in the germline V gene (reference sequence). V dropped 3 bases and J dropped 8 bases, with 16 bases sitting between them. The CDR3 DNA is TGTGCCACCAGCAGCTTCAGACACGGGGAAGAAAAACTGTTTTTT. Residues: CATSSFRHGEEKLFF.

The chain combines TRBV28 with TRBJ2-3; weak D call: TRBD2 (5 bases). V was trimmed by 9 bases and J by 6 bases, leaving 19 bases between them. Germline CDR1 and CDR2: MDHEN and SYDVKM. The CDR3 has 14 amino acids. The CDR3 is CASSGSPVGDTQYF. CDR3 bases: TGTGCCAGTTCGGGGTCCCCAGTAGGGGATACGCAGTATTTT.

This rearrangement joins TRBV13 to TRBJ1-3; 7 bases are a match to TRBD1. Germline-derived CDR1 and CDR2 are PRHDT and FYEKMQ (reference sequence). The CDR3 sequence is 14 residues long. The V gene end was trimmed by 8 bases and the J gene end by 0 bases; junction bases not matched to a gene: 4. CDR3 bases: TGTGCCAGCGGATACAGGGGCTCTGGAAACACCATATATTTT. Protein: CASGYRGSGNTIYF.

The chain joins TRBV30 to TRBJ1-2, with 7 bases matching TRBD1. J was trimmed by 4 bases and V by 0 bases; bases with no gene match: 5. The CDR3 covers 14 residues. The V gene's germline CDR1 is GTSNPN and CDR2 SVGIG (reference sequence). The chain's CDR3 is CAWSVSGGGYGYTF. CDR3 coding DNA: TGTGCCTGGAGTGTATCAGGGGGAGGCTATGGCTACACCTTC.

J is TRBJ2-2 and V is TRBV9; 9 positions match TRBD1. J gave up 6 bases and V 3 bases, and 6 bases lay outside the gene matches. Germline CDR1 reads SGDLS; CDR2 reads YYNGEE. This CDR3 contains 15 residues. The CDR3 DNA follows: TGTGCCAGCAGCGCCGGGACAGGGATAGCCGGGGAGCTGTTTTTT. Translation: CASSAGTGIAGELFF. Full variable domain (outside the CDR3, taken from reference TRBV9 and TRBJ2-2): DSGVTQTPKHLITATGQRVTLRCSPRSGDLSVYWYQQSLDQGLQFLIQYYNGEERAKGNILERFSAQQFPDLHSELNLSSLELGDSALYFCASSAGTGIAGELFFGEGSRLTVL.

The rearrangement joins TRBV4-1 to TRBJ2-1; D ambiguous. This CDR3 spans 13 amino acids. From germline, CDR1 is MGHRA and CDR2 YSYEKL. V lost 4 bases and J 5 bases, leaving 9 bases between the germline ends. CDR3 sequence: CASSLAIDNEQFF. CDR3 in DNA: TGCGCCAGCAGCCTAGCTATAGACAATGAGCAGTTCTTC.

This chain joins TRBV9 and TRBJ1-1; 8 bases are a match to TRBD1. Germline CDR1 SGDLS, CDR2 YYNGEE. The length of the CDR3 is 15 residues. Losses at the gene ends were 4 bases for V and 2 bases for J; bases not matched to a gene: 7. The CDR3 is CASSPPTGGNTEAFF. The CDR3 region has the DNA TGTGCCAGCAGCCCCCCCACAGGGGGAAACACTGAAGCTTTCTTT.

The chain employs TRBV2 and TRBJ1-2; D is unclear. Germline V gives CDR1 SNHLY, CDR2 FYNNEI. V shed 0 bases and J shed 2 bases, with 13 bases lying between them. This CDR3 comprises 16 residues. CDR3 sequence: CASSEARVQTNYGYTF. The CDR3 DNA reads TGTGCCAGCAGTGAAGCGCGGGTACAGACCAACTATGGCTACACCTTC.